These 8 T cell receptor beta chains were sequenced from one sample in a study of CD8 T cells in ankylosing spondylitis. Using its own MiXCR run on the 5' RACE reads, TCRdb lists one record per CDR3 protein. The sample comprises 800,000 to 900,000 distinct CDR3 sequences, approximately 12% of which are singletons, and less than 0.65% rests with the top ten. The antigens of these receptors remain unknown. Study conclusions and caveats: Blood of patients with ankylosing spondylitis appeared to be characterized by a TCR beta motif of several highly homologous variants.

The sequenced material came from blood, either unsorted or a sorted T cell fraction (not recorded which). The receptors stem from a male donor with ankylosing spondylitis.

The chain is built from TRBV4-3 and TRBJ2-3; 7 bases agree with TRBD1. CDR3 length equals 13 residues. CDR1 and CDR2 (germline): LGHNA, YSLEER. Germline trimming cut 0 bases from V and 10 bases from J; bases unmatched to any gene: 4. CDR3 bases: TGCGCCAGCAGCCAAGAAGGGGGCTTCGCGCAGTATTTT. It is translated as CASSQEGGFAQYF.

A few counts support this clonotype. The chain joins TRBV7-2 to TRBJ1-1; possible D gene TRBD1, 5 bases. This CDR3 comprises 14 residues. V was trimmed by 3 bases and J by 4 bases, leaving 12 bases between them. Per germline, CDR1 SGHTA and CDR2 FQGNSA. The CDR3 sequence is CASSLGVRSTEAFF. CDR3 coding DNA: TGTGCCAGCAGCTTGGGGGTTAGGAGCACTGAAGCTTTCTTT.

This sequence joins TRBV7-2 and TRBJ2-1; D remains ambiguous. Germline CDR1 and CDR2: SGHTA and FQGNSA. There are 13 residues in the CDR3. V shed 0 bases and J shed 6 bases, with 6 bases lying between them. The DNA for the CDR3 is TGTGCCAGCAGCTTAGCGCCTAGCAATGAGCAGTTCTTC. Its translation is CASSLAPSNEQFF. The full variable domain, completed using reference TRBV7-2 and TRBJ2-1, is GAGVSQSPSNKVTEKGKDVELRCDPISGHTALYWYRQSLGQGLEFLIYFQGNSAPDKSGLPSDRFSAERTGGSVSTLTIQRTQQEDSAVYLCASSLAPSNEQFFGPGTRLTVL.

This clonotype showed up just a few times. The chain combines TRBV5-5 with TRBJ1-1; tentative D call: TRBD1 (6 bases). This CDR3 spans 13 amino acids. CDR1 and CDR2 (germline): SGHKS, YYEKEE (reference sequence). V was trimmed by 9 bases and J by 6 bases, leaving 18 bases between them. CDR3 in DNA: TGTGCCACCTCAGACAGGTTAGAAGCTGAAGCTTTCTTT. This translates into CATSDRLEAEAFF.

The chain is built from TRBV11-2 and TRBJ1-3, with D possibly being TRBD1 (6 bases). Per the germline V gene, CDR1 is SGHAT and CDR2 is FQNNGV. The CDR3 runs to 15 residues. V lost 6 bases, J lost 2 bases, and 14 bases lay in between. CDR3 in DNA: TGTGCCAGCAGGCCCCCCGGGACACCTGGAAACACCATATATTTT. Its protein is CASRPPGTPGNTIYF. The full variable domain, with the rest looked up from reference TRBV11-2 and TRBJ1-3, is EAGVAQSPRYKIIEKRQSVAFWCNPISGHATLYWYQQILGQGPKLLIQFQNNGVVDDSQLPKDRFSAERLKGVDSTLKIQPAKLEDSAVYLCASRPPGTPGNTIYFGEGSWLTVV.

The chain is built from TRBV4-2 and TRBJ2-1; 14 bases map to TRBD2. Germline V gene data show CDR1 as LGHNA and CDR2 as YNFKEQ. The CDR3 is made up of 16 amino acids. The trim removed 0 bases at V and 9 bases at J, leaving 4 bases unmatched. CDR3 nucleotide sequence: TGTGCCAGCAGCCAAGATGAGACTAGCGGGGGGGTTGAGCAGTTCTTC. Its protein is CASSQDETSGGVEQFF.

This clonotype was picked up a small number of times. The V gene is TRBV20-1, the J gene TRBJ1-2, with D possibly being TRBD1 (6 bases). This CDR3 has 17 residues. Deletions cut 0 bases from V and 6 bases from J, with 23 bases between. From germline, CDR1 is DFQATT and CDR2 SNEGSKA (reference sequence). CDR3 sequence reads: CSAREGSSAGASDGYTF. The CDR3 bases are TGCAGTGCTAGAGAAGGAAGTTCCGCAGGGGCAAGCGATGGCTACACCTTC.

Many counts were recorded for this clonotype. The J gene is TRBJ2-5, the V gene TRBV20-1; 11 bases agree with TRBD2. From germline, CDR1 is DFQATT and CDR2 SNEGSKA (reference sequence). The CDR3 has 13 residues. Trimming at V came to 6 bases and at J to 1 base, leaving 1 base not matched to a gene. The CDR3, as DNA: TGCAGTGCGGGACTAGCGGTCCAAGAGACCCAGTACTTC. Protein: CSAGLAVQETQYF.